Below are 27 T cell receptor beta chains sequenced from a single sample in a study of cytomegalovirus exposure and HLA in healthy donors. The method was immunoSEQ multiplex PCR; TCRdb's version includes in-frame clones alone and lacks a portion of them. The sample lists some 200,000 clones, about nine tenths occurring once. Sample: PBMCs. All receptors come from a woman under 30 in good health and CMV-seronegative.

The chain employs TRBV29-1 and TRBJ2-5; TRBD1 matches 8 bases. Germline CDR1 SQVTM, CDR2 ANQGSEA. The CDR3 length is 14 residues. After removal of 7 bases from V and 5 bases from J, the junction contained 12 bases not matched to a gene. The CDR3 loop reads CSDNRGNGWETQYF. Here the CDR3 DNA reads TGCAGCGACAACAGGGGGAATGGTTGGGAGACCCAGTACTTC.

The CDR3 spells CAITPGTSGTYEQYF. The CDR3, as DNA: TGTGCCATTACCCCCGGGACTAGCGGGACCTACGAGCAGTACTTC. The genes are TRBV28 and TRBJ2-7; 13 bases map to TRBD2. The V and J ends lost 10 bases and 2 bases, in that order; junction bases with no gene match: 8. The CDR3 loop spans 15 amino acids. The germline V gene encodes CDR1 MDHEN and CDR2 SYDVKM.

The chain recombines TRBV7-3 with TRBJ2-1, with D perhaps matching TRBD2 (5 bases). CDR1 is SGHTA and CDR2 is FQGTGA in the germline V gene. V lost 4 bases to trimming and J lost 7 bases, with 14 bases between them. The CDR3 consists of 14 residues. DNA of the CDR3: TGTGCCAGCAGCTCCGATCGGGGTAGGAATGAGCAGTTCTTC. Translation: CASSSDRGRNEQFF.

The chain combines TRBV29-1 with TRBJ2-1, with 12 positions matching TRBD2. Germline V lookup: CDR1 SQVTM, CDR2 ANQGSEA. CDR3 length: 14 residues. The V and J ends lost 3 bases and 7 bases, in that order; junction bases with no gene match: 4. CDR3 in DNA: TGCAGCGTTGATTTACTAGCGGGAGGTAATGAGCAGTTCTTC. Translated, it gives CSVDLLAGGNEQFF.

The chain employs TRBV6-6 and TRBJ2-7, with TRBD2 identical over 9 bases. The V gene's germline CDR1 is MNHNY and CDR2 SVGAGI (reference sequence). This CDR3 region has 15 residues. With 4 bases clipped from V and 4 bases from J, the junction kept 8 bases outside the gene matches. CDR3 DNA: TGTGCCAGCAGTTCGATACGGACTAGCGATTACGAGCAGTACTTC. Its protein product is CASSSIRTSDYEQYF.

CDR3 sequence (DNA): TGTGCCGGTCGACAGGGGTCGAACACTGAAGCTTTCTTT. Translation gives CAGRQGSNTEAFF. This chain joins TRBV10-3 and TRBJ1-1, with 8 positions matching TRBD1. Losses at the gene ends were 11 bases for V and 1 base for J; bases not matched to a gene: 6. Germline-derived CDR1 and CDR2 are ENHRY and SYGVKD. The CDR3 totals 13 residues.

V and J are TRBV30 and TRBJ2-2; the match to TRBD1 covers 7 bases. J was trimmed by 7 bases and V by 0 bases; bases with no gene match: 5. Germline-derived CDR1 and CDR2 are GTSNPN and SVGIG (reference sequence). CDR3 length equals 14 residues. The CDR3 sequence: CAWSVGDSYGELFF. The CDR3 DNA follows: TGTGCCTGGAGTGTAGGGGACAGTTACGGGGAGCTGTTTTTT.

V and J are TRBV5-4 and TRBJ2-7; 9 bases are shared with TRBD2. The CDR3 extends over 16 amino acids. Trimming took 4 bases from V and 2 from J; bases not matched to a gene: 10. The germline V gene has CDR1 SGHNT and CDR2 YYREEE (reference sequence). CDR3 residues: CASSARSSGIPYEQYF. The CDR3 bases are TGTGCCAGCAGCGCGCGTTCTAGCGGGATTCCCTACGAGCAGTACTTC.

The gene calls are TRBV7-2 and TRBJ2-2; D may be TRBD2 (5 bases). Germline V gene sequence: CDR1 SGHTA, CDR2 FQGNSA. The V and J ends lost 5 bases and 1 base respectively, with 23 bases between them. The length of the CDR3 is 19 residues. CDR3 in DNA: TGTGCCAGCAGCCAGGTCGCAATGCGAGCGGCCATGAACACCGGGGAGCTGTTTTTT. Its protein product is CASSQVAMRAAMNTGELFF.

This sequence joins TRBV27 and TRBJ1-3, with D hard to call. Trimming cost V 4 bases and J 3 bases, with 7 bases left between them. The CDR3 is made up of 13 amino acids. Per the germline V gene, CDR1 is MNHEY and CDR2 is SMNVEV (reference sequence). Here the CDR3 reads CASSYTGGNTIYF. In DNA form, the CDR3 reads TGTGCCAGCAGTTATACGGGTGGAAACACCATATATTTT.

The gene calls are TRBV28 and TRBJ1-4; no definite D call. V lost 3 bases to trimming and J lost 6 bases, with 14 bases between them. In germline, CDR1 is MDHEN, CDR2 SYDVKM. The CDR3 sequence is 15 residues long. Here the CDR3 reads CASSLEPWADEKLFF. CDR3 bases: TGTGCCAGCAGTTTGGAACCCTGGGCTGATGAAAAACTGTTTTTT.

This clone was found once. This chain uses TRBV4-1 with TRBJ1-1, with 10 nucleotides matching TRBD1. This CDR3 contains 16 residues. Germline loops: CDR1 MGHRA, CDR2 YSYEKL. Germline trimming cut 4 bases from V and 5 bases from J; bases unmatched to any gene: 10. The CDR3 region is CASSPDGTGAGTEAFF. CDR3 nucleotides: TGCGCCAGCAGCCCCGACGGGACAGGGGCGGGTACTGAAGCTTTCTTT.

With respect to this clone: Other DNA sequences from this sample encode an identical CDR3 as well. The rearrangement joins TRBV6-6 to TRBJ1-5; D unclear. V gave up 0 bases and J gave up 5 bases, with 5 bases separating them. This CDR3 spans 13 amino acids. Germline assignment: CDR1 MNHNY and CDR2 SVGAGI (reference sequence). CDR3 nucleotides: TGTGCCAGCAGTTACTCGAGGGATCAGCCCCAGCATTTT. It codes for CASSYSRDQPQHF.

The chain is built from TRBV5-1 and TRBJ2-5, with D possibly being TRBD2 (5 bases). Per germline, CDR1 SGHRS and CDR2 YFSETQ. CDR3 length: 12 amino acids. Trimming stripped 4 bases from V and 2 bases from J, with 6 bases between. This chain's CDR3 is CASSRTQETQYF. CDR3 in DNA: TGCGCCAGCAGCCGGACTCAAGAGACCCAGTACTTC.

The chain combines TRBV28 with TRBJ1-2; D possibly corresponds to TRBD1 (6 bases). Looked up from germline, CDR1 is MDHEN and CDR2 is SYDVKM. CDR3 length equals 14 residues. Deletions cut 5 bases from V and 3 bases from J, with 13 bases between. The DNA for the CDR3 is TGTGCCAGCAGTGTCAGGGGCTACTACTATGGCTACACCTTC. This sequence encodes CASSVRGYYYGYTF.

V usage is TRBV11-2 and J usage is TRBJ2-1; D is possibly TRBD2 (6 bases). CDR3 length: 12 amino acids. Germline assignment: CDR1 SGHAT and CDR2 FQNNGV. V was trimmed by 6 bases and J by 9 bases, leaving 12 bases between them. The CDR3 region is CASRSGGAEQFF. As DNA, the CDR3 is TGTGCCAGCAGGTCTGGAGGGGCTGAGCAGTTCTTC.

V gene TRBV30 combines with J gene TRBJ2-3; unclear D gene. There are 11 residues in the CDR3. V lost 3 bases and J lost 4, with 5 bases in between. Germline V gene lookup returns CDR1 GTSNPN and CDR2 SVGIG (reference sequence). In nucleotides, the CDR3 is TGTGCCTGGAGACAGTCAGATACGCAGTATTTT. This sequence encodes CAWRQSDTQYF.

J is TRBJ2-5 and V is TRBV5-4; 8 bases are a match to TRBD2. This CDR3 comprises 14 residues. CDR1 is SGHNT and CDR2 is YYREEE in the germline V gene (reference sequence). The V gene end was trimmed by 4 bases and the J gene end by 5 bases; junction bases not matched to a gene: 7. CDR3 sequence reads: CASSPGGASETQYF. In nucleotides, the CDR3 is TGTGCCAGCAGCCCCGGGGGGGCCTCGGAGACCCAGTACTTC. Together with reference TRBV5-4 and TRBJ2-5, the CDR3 gives the full variable domain: ETGVTQSPTHLIKTRGQQVTLRCSSQSGHNTVSWYQQALGQGPQFIFQYYREEENGRGNFPPRFSGLQFPNYSSELNVNALELDDSALYLCASSPGGASETQYFGPGTRLLVL.

This chain joins TRBV5-3 and TRBJ2-1, with D unclear. TRBV5-3 is noted as an ORF with a role that remains uncertain. The CDR3 consists of 15 residues. Trimming took off 1 base at V and 3 bases at J, with 11 bases between the two ends. CDR3 amino acids: CARSLSPLGYNEQFF. For the CDR3, the DNA is TGTGCCAGAAGCTTGTCACCCCTCGGCTACAATGAGCAGTTCTTC.

CDR3 sequence (DNA): TGTGCCAGCAGCGGCGGAACCTACGAGCAGTACTTC. Protein: CASSGGTYEQYF. J is TRBJ2-7 and V is TRBV11-2; D ambiguous. Germline V gene data show CDR1 as SGHAT and CDR2 as FQNNGV. The CDR3 consists of 12 residues. Trimming left V 5 bases short and J 2 bases short, with 7 bases between.

The chain links TRBV7-2 to TRBJ2-7, with TRBD2 identical over 11 bases. The V gene end was trimmed by 5 bases and the J gene end by 2 bases; junction bases not matched to a gene: 5. CDR1 and CDR2 from the germline V gene are SGHTA and FQGNSA. The CDR3 sequence is 15 residues long. In DNA, the CDR3 is TGTGCCAGCAGCCGACCACTAGCGGGGGCCTACGAGCAGTACTTC. Translating gives CASSRPLAGAYEQYF.

For the CDR3, the DNA is TGTGCCAGCACCCTCGGGCTAGCGGGAGGCATCGGGGAGCTGTTTTTT. Amino acids: CASTLGLAGGIGELFF. V is TRBV6-4 and J is TRBJ2-2; TRBD2 agrees at 11 bases. CDR1 MRHNA and CDR2 SNTAGT come from the germline V gene. The V gene end was trimmed by 7 bases and the J gene end by 7 bases; junction bases not matched to a gene: 11. The CDR3 runs to 16 residues.

This clone was observed many times. The chain links TRBV27 to TRBJ1-1, with a tentative D call TRBD1 (6 bases). Germline assignment: CDR1 MNHEY and CDR2 SMNVEV (reference sequence). The length of the CDR3 is 13 residues. V was clipped by 6 bases and J by 0 bases, with 8 bases between them. The CDR3 nucleotides read TGTGCCAGCAGGGGACACCTGAACACTGAAGCTTTCTTT. This translates into CASRGHLNTEAFF.

The V gene is TRBV27, the J gene TRBJ1-1, with 7 bases aligning to TRBD1. The CDR3 covers 13 residues. V shed 6 bases and J 4 bases; nucleotides not matched to a gene: 5. Germline-derived CDR1 and CDR2 are MNHEY and SMNVEV (reference sequence). The CDR3 protein is CASSHTGVTEAFF. The CDR3 DNA is TGTGCCAGCAGCCACACAGGGGTCACTGAAGCTTTCTTT.

V gene TRBV28 combines with J gene TRBJ2-7; D gene uncertain. The CDR3 is 12 residues long. The germline CDR1 and CDR2 sequences are MDHEN and SYDVKM. V was cut by 6 bases and J by 3 bases, with 9 bases left in between. The CDR3: CASSPSFYEQYF. DNA for the CDR3: TGTGCCAGCAGCCCTAGTTTCTACGAGCAGTACTTC.

The rearrangement links TRBV15 to TRBJ2-5; D ambiguous. With 2 bases removed from V and 5 bases from J, the gap between germline ends came to 12 bases. The CDR3 has 14 residues. The germline V gene encodes CDR1 LNHNV and CDR2 YYDKDF (reference sequence). CDR3 region: CATSRYLPPETQYF. The DNA of the CDR3 is TGTGCCACCAGCAGATACCTACCTCCTGAGACCCAGTACTTC.

The chain recombines TRBV27 with TRBJ1-2, with D possibly TRBD1 on 6 matching bases. Trimming cost V 3 bases and J 1 base, with 24 bases left between them. The V gene's germline CDR1 is MNHEY and CDR2 SMNVEV (reference sequence). The CDR3 extends over 19 amino acids. The CDR3 protein is CASSFLDPVAGASNYGYTF. For the CDR3, the DNA is TGTGCCAGCAGTTTTCTCGATCCCGTGGCGGGGGCGAGTAACTATGGCTACACCTTC.